These 18 T cell receptor beta chains share one sample of origin, sequenced in a study of OX40 agonist ivuxolimab in advanced cancers. The protocol was immunoSEQ multiplex PCR, while the TCRdb copy is restricted to in-frame clones and leaves out a portion. The sample records about 47,000 clones, around 84% being singletons. The material sequenced was CD4+ or CD8+ T cells sorted from blood, taken in a trial of the OX40 agonist ivuxolimab. The receptors were gathered from an adult with an advanced solid tumor such as melanoma, head and neck, liver or kidney cancer.

This clone was observed a handful of times. The rearrangement uses TRBV27 and TRBJ2-5, with unresolved D. Trimming stripped 3 bases from V and 5 bases from J, with 7 bases between. The length of the CDR3 is 12 residues. The V gene's germline CDR1 is MNHEY and CDR2 SMNVEV (reference sequence). CDR3 in amino acids: CASSFDRETQYF. The DNA for the CDR3 is TGTGCCAGCAGTTTTGATAGGGAGACCCAGTACTTC.

This clone appeared once. The gene calls are TRBV29-1 and TRBJ2-7, with 7 bases aligning to TRBD2. The CDR3 runs 14 residues. Per germline, CDR1 SQVTM and CDR2 ANQGSEA. Trimming at V came to 1 base and at J to 1 base, leaving 4 bases not matched to a gene. CDR3: CSVEGISGSYEQYF. CDR3 sequence (DNA): TGCAGCGTTGAAGGGATTAGCGGGTCCTACGAGCAGTACTTC.

This clone was counted between two and nine times. V gene TRBV5-6 combines with J gene TRBJ1-1; maybe TRBD1 (6 bases). The germline V and J ends were trimmed by 0 bases and 4 bases, with 10 bases remaining between them. The germline CDR1 and CDR2 sequences are SGHDT and YYEEEE. The CDR3 has 14 residues. For the CDR3, the DNA is TGTGCCAGCAGCTTGGACAGGGCGGGCACTGAAGCTTTCTTT. This translates into CASSLDRAGTEAFF.

The rearrangement links TRBV4-3 to TRBJ2-5; 8 bases are shared with TRBD2. V was pared by 1 base and J by 2 bases, with 15 bases of the junction left unmatched. The CDR3 loop spans 19 amino acids. Per the germline V gene, CDR1 is LGHNA and CDR2 is YSLEER. CDR3 in DNA: TGCGCCAGCAGCCAAGGAGTCGGGGGGCAGCGGGGGAATCAAGAGACCCAGTACTTC. Encoded protein: CASSQGVGGQRGNQETQYF.

This clone has only one observation. V and J are TRBV7-3 and TRBJ1-2, with TRBD1 matching 9 bases. The CDR3 spans 14 residues. Germline V gene data show CDR1 as SGHTA and CDR2 as FQGTGA. V was clipped by 4 bases and J by 4 bases; unmatched bases: 4. CDR3 sequence reads: CASSSGQGSYGYTF. DNA for the CDR3: TGTGCCAGCAGCTCCGGACAGGGGTCCTATGGCTACACCTTC.

The rearrangement uses TRBV19 and TRBJ2-2, with 12 bases fitting TRBD1. The germline gives CDR1 LNHDA, CDR2 SQIVND (reference sequence). The V gene end was trimmed by 4 bases and the J gene end by 1 base; junction bases not matched to a gene: 7. The CDR3 is 18 amino acids. CDR3: CASSTWDRGQLNTGELFF. CDR3 nucleotides: TGTGCCAGTAGTACTTGGGACAGGGGGCAATTGAACACCGGGGAGCTGTTTTTT.

The chain employs TRBV6-5 and TRBJ2-7; 11 bases align to TRBD1. The germline V gene has CDR1 MNHEY and CDR2 SVGAGI. The length of the CDR3 is 15 residues. V gave up 6 bases and J gave up 3 bases; unmatched junction bases: 7. In nucleotides, the CDR3 is TGTGCCAGCAGACCCGGGACAGGGGGGTACTACGAGCAGTACTTC. It yields the protein CASRPGTGGYYEQYF.

This rearrangement joins TRBV5-1 to TRBJ2-7, with D perhaps matching TRBD1 or TRBD2 (5 bases each). Trimming took 3 bases from V and 3 from J, leaving 13 bases between them. This CDR3 contains 14 residues. The germline V gene has CDR1 SGHRS and CDR2 YFSETQ. In nucleotides, the CDR3 is TGCGCCAGCAGCTCCGTTTGGGGGAACTACGAGCAGTACTTC. It translates to CASSSVWGNYEQYF.

This chain joins TRBV11-2 and TRBJ2-1, with 9 bases that match TRBD2. The CDR3 extends over 16 amino acids. Unmatched junction bases numbered 13, after V lost 5 bases and J lost 8 bases. The germline CDR1 and CDR2 sequences are SGHAT and FQNNGV. CDR3 loop: CASSLYLAGPRDEQFF. Written as DNA, the CDR3 is TGTGCCAGCAGCCTATACCTAGCGGGGCCGAGGGATGAGCAGTTCTTC. Filled out from reference TRBV11-2 and TRBJ2-1, the complete variable domain reads EAGVAQSPRYKIIEKRQSVAFWCNPISGHATLYWYQQILGQGPKLLIQFQNNGVVDDSQLPKDRFSAERLKGVDSTLKIQPAKLEDSAVYLCASSLYLAGPRDEQFFGPGTRLTVL.

The V and J genes are TRBV7-9 and TRBJ2-1; 8 nucleotides agree with TRBD2. Germline CDR1 is SEHNR and CDR2 is FQNEAQ (reference sequence). Trimming cost V 0 bases and J 6 bases; bases outside gene matches: 7. The length of the CDR3 is 16 residues. The CDR3 DNA sequence: TGTGCCAGCAGCTTAGCGGAGCGGGAGATTTTCAATGAGCAGTTCTTC. It translates to CASSLAEREIFNEQFF.

The gene calls are TRBV6-4 and TRBJ1-1, with 7 bases identical to TRBD1. This CDR3 has 14 amino acids. The germline gives CDR1 MRHNA, CDR2 SNTAGT. The V gene end was trimmed by 2 bases and the J gene end by 5 bases; junction bases not matched to a gene: 5. The CDR3 spells CASSDGTEGTEAFF. In nucleotides, the CDR3 is TGTGCCAGCAGTGACGGGACAGAAGGTACTGAAGCTTTCTTT.

J is TRBJ2-3 and V is TRBV28, with no clear D. The V end lost 2 bases, the J end lost 2 bases, and 5 bases lay between the germline ends. Looked up from germline, CDR1 is MDHEN and CDR2 is SYDVKM. This CDR3 contains 13 residues. The chain's CDR3 is CASSLSPTDTQYF. The CDR3 DNA is TGTGCCAGCAGTTTAAGCCCCACAGATACGCAGTATTTT.

This clone was detected only once. This may be a read error, as it is one base from a much larger clone. Other DNA sequences in the sample encode the same CDR3. The chain couples TRBV15 to TRBJ1-2, with D perhaps matching TRBD1 (5 bases). Per the germline V gene, CDR1 is LNHNV and CDR2 is YYDKDF (reference sequence). Trimming removed 0 bases from V and 6 bases from J, with 8 bases in between. The CDR3 is made up of 13 amino acids. For the CDR3, the DNA is TGTGCCACCAGCAGAGAGGAAGGGGATGGCTACACCTTC. Translating it yields CATSREEGDGYTF.

The V and J genes are TRBV5-4 and TRBJ2-6, with 7 bases fitting TRBD2. CDR3 length: 19 residues. The germline V gene has CDR1 SGHNT and CDR2 YYREEE (reference sequence). Trimming took 3 bases from V and 14 from J; bases not matched to a gene: 26. The CDR3 DNA sequence: TGTGCCAGCAGCTGGTGGGGGGGGTCCCCGACTCTGGGGACCTCTTTCCTGACTTTC. It encodes CASSWWGGSPTLGTSFLTF. The variable domain in full, with the rest retrieved from reference TRBV5-4 and TRBJ2-6, is ETGVTQSPTHLIKTRGQQVTLRCSSQSGHNTVSWYQQALGQGPQFIFQYYREEENGRGNFPPRFSGLQFPNYSSELNVNALELDDSALYLCASSWWGGSPTLGTSFLTFGAGSRLTVL.

This clone was detected only once. The J gene is TRBJ1-1, the V gene TRBV9, with D unclear. The germline V gene has CDR1 SGDLS and CDR2 YYNGEE. This CDR3 is 12 amino acids long. Trimming took 4 bases from V and 6 from J, leaving 10 bases between them. DNA for the CDR3: TGTGCCAGCAGCTTCACGGGAGCTGAAGCTTTCTTT. Amino acid sequence: CASSFTGAEAFF.

This chain connects TRBV4-3 to TRBJ2-7; weak D call: TRBD2 (7 bases). The germline V and J ends were trimmed by 0 bases and 2 bases, with 14 bases remaining between them. Per the germline V gene, CDR1 is LGHNA and CDR2 is YSLEER. The CDR3 totals 16 residues. The CDR3 protein is CASSQERGGAPYEQYF. The CDR3 DNA sequence: TGCGCCAGCAGCCAAGAAAGAGGGGGGGCTCCCTACGAGCAGTACTTC.

V gene TRBV5-8 combines with J gene TRBJ1-2; D is unclear. Trimming pared 0 bases from V and 3 bases from J, leaving 12 bases between. The CDR3 has 15 residues. Per germline, CDR1 SGHTS and CDR2 YDEGEE. CDR3 protein: CASSLGPHPDYGYTF. CDR3 DNA: TGTGCCAGCAGCTTGGGGCCTCACCCGGACTATGGCTACACCTTC. The full variable domain, its missing parts supplied by reference TRBV5-8 and TRBJ1-2, is EAGVTQSPTHLIKTRGQQATLRCSPISGHTSVYWYQQALGLGLQFLLWYDEGEERNRGNFPPRFSGRQFPNYSSELNVNALELEDSALYLCASSLGPHPDYGYTFGSGTRLTVV.

The rearrangement links TRBV5-1 to TRBJ1-5; maybe TRBD1 (5 bases). V shed 0 bases and J shed 6 bases, with 10 bases lying between them. Germline CDR1 is SGHRS and CDR2 is YFSETQ. The CDR3 is made up of 14 amino acids. The CDR3 DNA reads TGCGCCAGCAGCTTGGTGGGGGAGGGTCAGCCCCAGCATTTT. It encodes CASSLVGEGQPQHF.